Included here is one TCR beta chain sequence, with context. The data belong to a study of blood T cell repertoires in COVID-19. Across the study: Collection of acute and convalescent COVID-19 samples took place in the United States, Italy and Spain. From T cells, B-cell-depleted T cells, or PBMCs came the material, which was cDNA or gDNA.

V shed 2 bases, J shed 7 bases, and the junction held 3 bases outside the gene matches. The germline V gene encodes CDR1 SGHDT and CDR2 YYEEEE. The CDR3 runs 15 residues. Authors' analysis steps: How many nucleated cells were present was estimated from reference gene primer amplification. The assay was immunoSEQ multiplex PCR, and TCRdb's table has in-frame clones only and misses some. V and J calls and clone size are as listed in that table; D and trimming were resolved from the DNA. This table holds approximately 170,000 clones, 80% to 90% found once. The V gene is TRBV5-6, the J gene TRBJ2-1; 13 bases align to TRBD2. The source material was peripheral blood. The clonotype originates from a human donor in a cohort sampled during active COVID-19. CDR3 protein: CASSLLAGGPNEQFF. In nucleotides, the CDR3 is TGTGCCAGCAGCTTACTAGCGGGGGGGCCGAATGAGCAGTTCTTC.